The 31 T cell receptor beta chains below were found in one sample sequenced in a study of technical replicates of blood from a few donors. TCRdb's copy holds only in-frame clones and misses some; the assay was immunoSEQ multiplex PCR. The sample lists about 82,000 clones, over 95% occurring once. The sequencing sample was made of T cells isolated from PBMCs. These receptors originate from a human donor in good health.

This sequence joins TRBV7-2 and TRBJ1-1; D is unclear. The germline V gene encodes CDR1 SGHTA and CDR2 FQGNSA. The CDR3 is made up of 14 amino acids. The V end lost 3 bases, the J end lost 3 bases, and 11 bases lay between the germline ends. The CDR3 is CASSFRLADTEAFF. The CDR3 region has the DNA TGTGCCAGCAGCTTCCGATTAGCCGACACTGAAGCTTTCTTT.

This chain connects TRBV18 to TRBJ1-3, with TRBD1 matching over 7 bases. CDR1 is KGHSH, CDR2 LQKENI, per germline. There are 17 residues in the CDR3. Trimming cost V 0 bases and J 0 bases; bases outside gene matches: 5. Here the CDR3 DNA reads TGTGCCAGCTCACCACCAACAGGGGATAACTCTGGAAACACCATATATTTT. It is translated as CASSPPTGDNSGNTIYF.

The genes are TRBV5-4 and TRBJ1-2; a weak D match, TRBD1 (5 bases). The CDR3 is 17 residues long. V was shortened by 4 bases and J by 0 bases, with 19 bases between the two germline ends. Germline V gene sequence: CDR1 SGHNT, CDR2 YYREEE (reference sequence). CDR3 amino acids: CASSPRLGAAANYGYTF. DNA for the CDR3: TGTGCCAGCAGCCCGCGCCTTGGGGCAGCAGCTAACTATGGCTACACCTTC.

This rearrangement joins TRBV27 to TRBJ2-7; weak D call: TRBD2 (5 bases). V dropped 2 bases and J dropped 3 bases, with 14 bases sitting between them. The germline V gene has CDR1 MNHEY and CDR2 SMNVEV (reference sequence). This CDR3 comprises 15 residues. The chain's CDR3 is CASSLQERLGYEQYF. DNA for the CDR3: TGTGCCAGCAGTTTACAGGAGCGGTTGGGCTACGAGCAGTACTTC.

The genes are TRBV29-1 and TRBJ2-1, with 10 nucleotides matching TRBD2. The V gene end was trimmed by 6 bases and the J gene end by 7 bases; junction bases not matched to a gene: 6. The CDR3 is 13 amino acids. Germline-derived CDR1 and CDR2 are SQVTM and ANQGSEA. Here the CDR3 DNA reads TGCAGCGTCTTAGCGGGAGGCTATAATGAGCAGTTCTTC. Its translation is CSVLAGGYNEQFF.

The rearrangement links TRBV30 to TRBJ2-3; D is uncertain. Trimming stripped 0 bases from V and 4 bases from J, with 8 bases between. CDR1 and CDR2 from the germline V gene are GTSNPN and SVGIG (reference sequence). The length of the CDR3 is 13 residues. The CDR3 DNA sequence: TGTGCCTGGAGTGTACAGAATGCAGATACGCAGTATTTT. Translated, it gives CAWSVQNADTQYF. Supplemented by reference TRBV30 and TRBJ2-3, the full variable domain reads SQTIHQWPATLVQPVGSPLSLECTVEGTSNPNLYWYRQAAGRGLQLLFYSVGIGQISSEVPQNLSASRPQDRQFILSSKKLLLSDSGFYLCAWSVQNADTQYFGPGTRLTVL.

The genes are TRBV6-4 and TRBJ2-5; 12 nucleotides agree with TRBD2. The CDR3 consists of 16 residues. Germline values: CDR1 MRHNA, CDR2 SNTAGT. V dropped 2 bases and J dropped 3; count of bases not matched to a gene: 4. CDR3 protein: CASSDRLAGAEETQYF. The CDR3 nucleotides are TGTGCCAGCAGTGACAGACTAGCGGGGGCGGAAGAGACCCAGTACTTC.

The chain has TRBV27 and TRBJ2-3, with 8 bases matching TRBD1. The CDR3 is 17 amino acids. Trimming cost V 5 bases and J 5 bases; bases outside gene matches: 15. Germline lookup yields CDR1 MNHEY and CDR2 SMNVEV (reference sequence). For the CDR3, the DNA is TGTGCCAGCAGTCCGATATATCAAGGACAGGGAGGAGATACGCAGTATTTT. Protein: CASSPIYQGQGGDTQYF.

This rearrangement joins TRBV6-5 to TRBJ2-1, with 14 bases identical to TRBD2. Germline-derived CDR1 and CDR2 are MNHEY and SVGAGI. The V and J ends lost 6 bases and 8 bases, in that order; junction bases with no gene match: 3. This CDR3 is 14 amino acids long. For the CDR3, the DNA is TGTGCCAGCAGACCGGGACTAGCGGGAGATGAGCAGTTCTTC. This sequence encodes CASRPGLAGDEQFF.

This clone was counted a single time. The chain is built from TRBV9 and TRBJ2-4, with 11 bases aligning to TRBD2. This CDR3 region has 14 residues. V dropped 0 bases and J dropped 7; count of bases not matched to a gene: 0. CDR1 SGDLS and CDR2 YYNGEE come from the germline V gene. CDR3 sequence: CASSVGTSGNIQYF. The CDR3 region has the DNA TGTGCCAGCAGCGTAGGGACTAGCGGGAACATTCAGTACTTC.

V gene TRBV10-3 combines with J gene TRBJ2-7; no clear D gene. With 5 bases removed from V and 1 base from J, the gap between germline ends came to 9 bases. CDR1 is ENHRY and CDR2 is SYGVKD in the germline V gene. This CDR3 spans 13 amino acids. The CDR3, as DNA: TGTGCCATCAGTTACGGCGGATCCTACGAGCAGTACTTC. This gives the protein CAISYGGSYEQYF.

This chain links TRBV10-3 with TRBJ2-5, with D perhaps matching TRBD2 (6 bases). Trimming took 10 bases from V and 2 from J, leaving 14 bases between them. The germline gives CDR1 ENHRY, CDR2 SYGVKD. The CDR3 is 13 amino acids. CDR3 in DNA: TGTGCCACCGAAGCGGGTATACAAGAGACCCAGTACTTC. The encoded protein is CATEAGIQETQYF.

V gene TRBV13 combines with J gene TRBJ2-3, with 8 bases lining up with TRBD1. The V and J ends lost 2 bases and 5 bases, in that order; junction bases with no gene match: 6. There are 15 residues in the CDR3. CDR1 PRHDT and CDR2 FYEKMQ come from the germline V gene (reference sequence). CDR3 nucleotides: TGTGCCAGCAGCTTACCGGGACAGGCGAGAGATACGCAGTATTTT. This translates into CASSLPGQARDTQYF.

The DNA of the CDR3 is TGCGCCAGCAGCTTATGGTCCGGTGGAGAGGGAGAGCAGTACTTC. Protein product: CASSLWSGGEGEQYF. The chain joins TRBV5-1 to TRBJ2-7; D is possibly TRBD2 (5 bases). CDR3 length: 15 residues. CDR1 and CDR2 from the germline V gene are SGHRS and YFSETQ. V lost 2 bases, J lost 7 bases, and 19 bases lay in between.

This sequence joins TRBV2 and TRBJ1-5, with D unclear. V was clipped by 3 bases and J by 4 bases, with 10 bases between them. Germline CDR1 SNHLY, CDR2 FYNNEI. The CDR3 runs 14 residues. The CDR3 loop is CASSDAVANQPQHF. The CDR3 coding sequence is TGTGCCAGCAGTGATGCGGTCGCAAATCAGCCCCAGCATTTT.

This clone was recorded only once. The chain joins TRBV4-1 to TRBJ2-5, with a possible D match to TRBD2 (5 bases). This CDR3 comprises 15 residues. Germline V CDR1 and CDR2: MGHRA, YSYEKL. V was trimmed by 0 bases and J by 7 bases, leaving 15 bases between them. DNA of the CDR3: TGCGCCAGCAGCCAAGAGCCGGGGTCTTCTGGGACCCAGTACTTC. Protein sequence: CASSQEPGSSGTQYF.

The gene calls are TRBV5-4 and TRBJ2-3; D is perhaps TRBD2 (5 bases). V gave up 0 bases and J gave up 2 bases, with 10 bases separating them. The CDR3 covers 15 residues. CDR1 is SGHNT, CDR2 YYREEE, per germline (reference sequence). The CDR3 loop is CASSLGGQTTDTQYF. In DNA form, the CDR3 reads TGTGCCAGCAGCTTGGGCGGGCAAACCACAGATACGCAGTATTTT.

CDR3 amino acids: CASSQGTAGMHYEQYF. The CDR3 region has the DNA TGTGCCAGCAGCCAAGGTACAGCGGGGATGCACTACGAGCAGTACTTC. The V gene is TRBV16, the J gene TRBJ2-7; 7 nucleotides align to TRBD2. Trimming took 2 bases from V and 3 from J; bases not matched to a gene: 10. The CDR3 is 16 residues long. Germline V lookup: CDR1 KGHSY, CDR2 FQNENV.

The chain's CDR3 is CASSLYQGSTEAFF. CDR3 coding DNA: TGCGCCAGCAGCTTGTACCAGGGCAGCACTGAAGCTTTCTTT. The chain is built from TRBV5-1 and TRBJ1-1, with a tentative D call TRBD1 (5 bases). The length of the CDR3 is 14 residues. The germline V and J ends were trimmed by 1 base and 4 bases, with 11 bases remaining between them. Germline CDR1 and CDR2: SGHRS and YFSETQ.

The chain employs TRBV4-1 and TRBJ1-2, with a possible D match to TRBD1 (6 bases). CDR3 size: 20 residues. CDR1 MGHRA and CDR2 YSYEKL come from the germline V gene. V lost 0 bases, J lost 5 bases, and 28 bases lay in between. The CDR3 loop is CASSQDLKGQAGAASYGYTF. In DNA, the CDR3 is TGCGCCAGCAGCCAAGATCTAAAGGGCCAGGCGGGGGCCGCATCGTATGGCTACACCTTC.

The CDR3 DNA reads TGTGCCAGCAGGCGTAGGACAGCCGGGGCCAACGTCCTGACTTTC. Protein product: CASRRRTAGANVLTF. V and J are TRBV7-9 and TRBJ2-6; D possibly corresponds to TRBD1 (6 bases). CDR1 and CDR2 (germline): SEHNR, FQNEAQ (reference sequence). The CDR3 has 15 amino acids. Trimming took off 6 bases at V and 4 bases at J, with 13 bases between the two ends.

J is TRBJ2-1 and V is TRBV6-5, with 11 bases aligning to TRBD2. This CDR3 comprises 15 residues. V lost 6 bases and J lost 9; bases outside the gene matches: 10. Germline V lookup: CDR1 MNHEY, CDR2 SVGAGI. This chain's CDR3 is CASRTDLAGGGEQFF. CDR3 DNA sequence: TGTGCCAGCAGAACAGACCTAGCGGGGGGCGGTGAGCAGTTCTTC.

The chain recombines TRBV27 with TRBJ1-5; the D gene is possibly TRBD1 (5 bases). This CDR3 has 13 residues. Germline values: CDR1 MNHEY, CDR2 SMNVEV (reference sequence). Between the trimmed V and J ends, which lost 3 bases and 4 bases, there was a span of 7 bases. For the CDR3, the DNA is TGTGCCAGCAGTTTGACAGCTAATCAGCCCCAGCATTTT. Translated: CASSLTANQPQHF.

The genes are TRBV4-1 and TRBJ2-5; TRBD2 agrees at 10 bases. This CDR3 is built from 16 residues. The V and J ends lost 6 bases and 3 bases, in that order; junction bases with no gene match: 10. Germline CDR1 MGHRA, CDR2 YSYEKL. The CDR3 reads CASRSTPGLAEETQYF. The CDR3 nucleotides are TGCGCCAGCAGATCCACTCCAGGACTAGCGGAAGAGACCCAGTACTTC.

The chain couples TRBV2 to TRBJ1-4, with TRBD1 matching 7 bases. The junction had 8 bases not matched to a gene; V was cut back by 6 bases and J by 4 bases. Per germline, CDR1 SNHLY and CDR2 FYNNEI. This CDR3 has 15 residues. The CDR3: CASRFSGTVNEKLFF. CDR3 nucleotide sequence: TGTGCCAGCAGATTCTCCGGGACAGTTAATGAAAAACTGTTTTTT.

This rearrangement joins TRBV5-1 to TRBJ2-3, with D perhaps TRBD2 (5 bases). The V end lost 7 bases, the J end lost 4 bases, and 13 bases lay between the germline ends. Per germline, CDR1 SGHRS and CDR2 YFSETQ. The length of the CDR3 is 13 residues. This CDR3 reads CASASKPADTQYF. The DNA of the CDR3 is TGCGCCAGCGCTAGCAAACCAGCAGATACGCAGTATTTT.

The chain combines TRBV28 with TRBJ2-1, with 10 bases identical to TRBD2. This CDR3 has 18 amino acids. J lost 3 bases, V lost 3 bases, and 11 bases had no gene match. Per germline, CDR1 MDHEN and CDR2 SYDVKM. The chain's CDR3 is CASSFGGPSGSYYNEQFF. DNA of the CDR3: TGTGCCAGCAGTTTCGGTGGGCCTAGCGGGAGTTACTACAATGAGCAGTTCTTC.

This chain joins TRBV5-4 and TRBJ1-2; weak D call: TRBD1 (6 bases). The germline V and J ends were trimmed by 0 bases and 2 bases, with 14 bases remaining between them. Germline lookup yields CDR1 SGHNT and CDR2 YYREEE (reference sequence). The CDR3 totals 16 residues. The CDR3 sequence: CASSLAYRAVNYGYTF. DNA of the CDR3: TGTGCCAGCAGCTTGGCCTACAGGGCGGTGAACTATGGCTACACCTTC.

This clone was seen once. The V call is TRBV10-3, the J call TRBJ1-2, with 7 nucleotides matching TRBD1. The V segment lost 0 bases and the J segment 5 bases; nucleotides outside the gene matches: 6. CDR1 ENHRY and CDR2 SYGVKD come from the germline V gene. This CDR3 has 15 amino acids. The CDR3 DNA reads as TGTGCCATCAGTGAGTCGGCGGACAGGACGTATGGCTACACCTTC. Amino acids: CAISESADRTYGYTF.

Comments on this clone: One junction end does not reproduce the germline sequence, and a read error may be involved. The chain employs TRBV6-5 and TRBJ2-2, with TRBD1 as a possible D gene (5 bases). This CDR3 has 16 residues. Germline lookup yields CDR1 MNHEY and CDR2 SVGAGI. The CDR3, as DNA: TGTGCCAGCAGCTACTCAAACAGGCCGAGGACCGGGGAGCTGTTTTTT. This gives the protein CASSYSNRPRTGELFF.

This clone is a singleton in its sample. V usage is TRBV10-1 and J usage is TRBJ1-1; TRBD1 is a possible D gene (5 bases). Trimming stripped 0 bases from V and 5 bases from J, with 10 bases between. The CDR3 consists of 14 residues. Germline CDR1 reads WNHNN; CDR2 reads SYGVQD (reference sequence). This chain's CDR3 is CASSESGGTTEAFF. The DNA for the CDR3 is TGCGCCAGCAGTGAGTCCGGGGGAACAACTGAAGCTTTCTTT.